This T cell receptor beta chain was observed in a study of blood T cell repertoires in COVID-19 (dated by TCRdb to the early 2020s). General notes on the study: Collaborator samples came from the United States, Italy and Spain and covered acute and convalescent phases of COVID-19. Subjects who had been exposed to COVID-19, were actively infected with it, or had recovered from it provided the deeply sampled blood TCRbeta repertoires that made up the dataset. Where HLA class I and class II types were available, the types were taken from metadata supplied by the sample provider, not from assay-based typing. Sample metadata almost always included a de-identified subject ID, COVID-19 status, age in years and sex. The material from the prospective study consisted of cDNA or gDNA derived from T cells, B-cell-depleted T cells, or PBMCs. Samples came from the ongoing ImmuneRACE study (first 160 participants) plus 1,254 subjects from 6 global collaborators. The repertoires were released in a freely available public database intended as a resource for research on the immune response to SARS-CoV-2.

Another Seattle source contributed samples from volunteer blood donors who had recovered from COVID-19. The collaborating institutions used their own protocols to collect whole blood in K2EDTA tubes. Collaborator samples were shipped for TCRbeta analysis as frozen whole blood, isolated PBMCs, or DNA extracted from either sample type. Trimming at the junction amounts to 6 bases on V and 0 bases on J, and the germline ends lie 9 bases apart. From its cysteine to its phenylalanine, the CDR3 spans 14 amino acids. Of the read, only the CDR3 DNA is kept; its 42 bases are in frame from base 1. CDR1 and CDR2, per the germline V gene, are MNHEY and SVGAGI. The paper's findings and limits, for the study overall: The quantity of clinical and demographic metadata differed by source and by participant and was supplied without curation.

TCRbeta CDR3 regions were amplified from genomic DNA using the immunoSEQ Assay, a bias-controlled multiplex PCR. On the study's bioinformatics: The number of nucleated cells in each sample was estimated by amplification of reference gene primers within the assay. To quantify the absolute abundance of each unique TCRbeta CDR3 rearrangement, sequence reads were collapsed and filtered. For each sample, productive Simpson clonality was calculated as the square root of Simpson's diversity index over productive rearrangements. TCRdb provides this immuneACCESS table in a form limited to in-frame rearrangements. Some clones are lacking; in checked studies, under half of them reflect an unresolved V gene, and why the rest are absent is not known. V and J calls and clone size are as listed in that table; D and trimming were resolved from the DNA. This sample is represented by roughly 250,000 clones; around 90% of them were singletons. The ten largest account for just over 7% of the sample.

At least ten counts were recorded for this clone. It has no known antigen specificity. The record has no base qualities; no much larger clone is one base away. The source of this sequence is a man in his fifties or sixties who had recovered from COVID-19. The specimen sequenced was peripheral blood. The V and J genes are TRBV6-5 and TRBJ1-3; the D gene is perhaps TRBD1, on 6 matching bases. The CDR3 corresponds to CASRGQNSGNTIYF. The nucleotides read TGTGCCAGCAGGGGACAAAACTCTGGAAACACCATATATTTT.